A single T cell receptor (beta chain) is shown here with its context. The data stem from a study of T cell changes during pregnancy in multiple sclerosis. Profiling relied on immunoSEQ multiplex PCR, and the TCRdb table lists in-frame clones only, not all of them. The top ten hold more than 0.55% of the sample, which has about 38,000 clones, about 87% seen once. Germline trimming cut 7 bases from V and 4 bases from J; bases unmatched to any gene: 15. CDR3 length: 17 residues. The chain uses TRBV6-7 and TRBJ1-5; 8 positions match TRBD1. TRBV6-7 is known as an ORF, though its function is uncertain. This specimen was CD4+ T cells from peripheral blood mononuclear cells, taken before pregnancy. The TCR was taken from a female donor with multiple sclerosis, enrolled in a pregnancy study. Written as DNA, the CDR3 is TGTGCCAGCAATCTGAAGGCGAGACAGGGGCCTAATCAGCCCCAGCATTTT. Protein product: CASNLKARQGPNQPQHF.